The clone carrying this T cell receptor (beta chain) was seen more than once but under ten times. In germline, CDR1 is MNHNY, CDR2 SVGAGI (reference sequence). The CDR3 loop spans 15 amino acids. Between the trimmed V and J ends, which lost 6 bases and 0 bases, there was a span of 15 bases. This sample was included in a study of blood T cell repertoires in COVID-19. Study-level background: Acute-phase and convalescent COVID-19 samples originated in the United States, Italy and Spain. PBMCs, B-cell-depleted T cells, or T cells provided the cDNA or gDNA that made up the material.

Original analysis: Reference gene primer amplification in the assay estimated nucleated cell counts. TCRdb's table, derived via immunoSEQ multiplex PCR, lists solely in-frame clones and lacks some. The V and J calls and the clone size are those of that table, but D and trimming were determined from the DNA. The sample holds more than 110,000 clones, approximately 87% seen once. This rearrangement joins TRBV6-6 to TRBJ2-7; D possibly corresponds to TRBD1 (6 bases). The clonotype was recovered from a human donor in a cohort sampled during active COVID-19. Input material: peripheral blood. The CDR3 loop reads CASSTTGKSSYEQYF. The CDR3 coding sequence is TGTGCCAGCAGCACTACAGGGAAGAGCTCCTACGAGCAGTACTTC.